This entry is about one T cell receptor (beta chain). The CDR3 length is 14 residues. The V end was cut by 4 bases, the J end by 2 bases, with 9 bases between. Germline V gene sequence: CDR1 SNHLY, CDR2 FYNNEI. This sample was taken from a study of shared clonotypes between healthy human individuals. Study at large: Serving as donors were a couple of women and a few men, whose ages spanned 18 to 49.

Spread over ten immunoSEQ deep assay plates, unsorted PBMC DNA underwent sequencing. Repertoires were generated with immunoSEQ multiplex PCR, while TCRdb's copy carries only in-frame clones and drops some. The sample has more than 450,000 clones, 79% seen once; the top ten hold approximately 12%. The source is a woman between 35 and 50 years old in good health. Some clones in this sample may be carry-over from other donors' samples. The chain couples TRBV2 to TRBJ1-5; weak D call: TRBD1 (6 bases). Sequencing was performed on PBMCs. The CDR3 spells CASSGQARNQPQHF. The CDR3 DNA is TGTGCCAGCAGTGGACAGGCGCGCAATCAGCCCCAGCATTTT.